The TCR beta chain under discussion was sequenced for a study of blood T cells in healthy people across ages. Findings and limits, study-wide: Per million T cells, TCR beta diversity dropped about linearly as age rose. More naive CD4+ cells and higher diversity marked long-lived donors relative to aged donors.

CDR3 length: 13 residues. The ends were cut back, 4 bases at V and 3 bases at J, with 8 bases in the middle. The germline gives CDR1 SGDLS, CDR2 YYNGEE. A second roughly 7 to 11 cycle PCR used barcoded and J-beta primers. From each sample, at least 2.5 million paired-end reads containing CDR3 were obtained. TCRdb fed the 5' RACE reads into MiXCR, producing one record per CDR3 protein. This table has over a million distinct CDR3 sequences, approximately 43% appearing once. Isolating PBMCs gave at least 6.5 million of these cells per sample. A few counts support this clonotype. Its cognate antigen is unknown.

The TCR comes from a woman aged 18-29 years in good health. V is TRBV9 and J is TRBJ2-1, with a weak D call TRBD2 (5 bases). Sequencing was done on a sample of blood. This CDR3 reads CASSFGIYNEQFF. CDR3 coding DNA: TGTGCCAGCAGCTTCGGGATCTACAATGAGCAGTTCTTC.